This TCR beta chain came from a study of siplizumab effects on memory and regulatory T cells. Per-sample assaying covered 95,000 to 100,000 TCR templates. The repertoire was sequenced with immunoSEQ multiplex PCR; TCRdb's copy has only in-frame clones and lacks some. The sample yields some 97,000 clones, about 95% seen once. In regard to this clone: Its target is unknown.

General study findings and limits: The apparent diversity of naive T cells exceeded that of memory cells, and naive T cells seemed to make a major contribution to the alloresponse. With siplizumab, cumulative frequency of CD4+ memory-derived alloreactive sequences dropped significantly. The study did not confirm that proliferating Tregs from siplizumab cultures were suppressive.

The CDR3 has 13 residues. Germline CDR1 reads SGHTA; CDR2 reads FQGNSA. V was pared by 1 base and J by 4 bases, with 7 bases between. The V gene is TRBV7-2, the J gene TRBJ2-5, with D possibly TRBD2 on 5 matching bases. The sample consisted of non-Treg CD4+ T cells sorted from blood. This clonotype originated in a human donor in good health. CDR3 sequence: CASSLVEGETQYF. The CDR3 bases are TGTGCCAGCAGCTTAGTAGAGGGAGAGACCCAGTACTTC.